Below are 24 T cell receptor beta chains sequenced from a single sample in a study of CD8+ T cells in alopecia areata. The treatment here: oral pan-JAK inhibitor, 5-10 mg twice daily. The sequencing template was cDNA reverse transcribed from extracted RNA. Here immunoSEQ multiplex PCR was the method, and the copy in TCRdb shows in-frame clones only, minus some. The table records 120,000 or so clones, around 60% of them present only once. Sample: CD4+ T cells sorted from blood, taken at week 4, from a patient treated with tofacitinib. The receptor set was obtained from a human donor with alopecia areata.

The rearrangement links TRBV5-1 to TRBJ2-5; TRBD2 aligns across 14 bases. The CDR3 consists of 15 residues. The J segment lost 4 bases and the V segment lost 7 bases, leaving 6 bases of the junction unmatched. The germline V gene encodes CDR1 SGHRS and CDR2 YFSETQ. The CDR3 bases are TGCGCCAGCTGGACAGGGACTAGCGGGGGAGAGACCCAGTACTTC. It codes for CASWTGTSGGETQYF.

The chain joins TRBV29-1 to TRBJ2-2, with D perhaps assigned TRBD1 or TRBD2 (5 bases each). Germline V CDR1 and CDR2: SQVTM, ANQGSEA. This CDR3 region has 15 residues. The V end lost 0 bases, the J end lost 7 bases, and 15 bases lay between the germline ends. CDR3 nucleotide sequence: TGCAGCGTTGAAGATCCTCAGGGAGCTCGCGGGGAGCTGTTTTTT. Protein sequence: CSVEDPQGARGELFF.

This chain connects TRBV29-1 to TRBJ1-1; D call uncertain. Germline lookup yields CDR1 SQVTM and CDR2 ANQGSEA. The V and J ends lost 4 bases and 6 bases respectively, with 12 bases between them. The CDR3 length is 12 residues. In nucleotides, the CDR3 is TGCAGCGTTGTCCGGAGCGGGCCTGAAGCTTTCTTT. Amino acid sequence: CSVVRSGPEAFF.

The chain combines TRBV27 with TRBJ2-7, with TRBD2 matching 10 bases. CDR1 and CDR2 (germline): MNHEY, SMNVEV (reference sequence). CDR3 length: 15 residues. The V segment lost 4 bases and the J segment 5 bases; nucleotides outside the gene matches: 8. The CDR3, as DNA: TGTGCCAGCAGTTACCTAGCGGGAGTAGGGAACGAGCAGTACTTC. It yields the protein CASSYLAGVGNEQYF.

The V call is TRBV30, the J call TRBJ1-1; D call uncertain. CDR1 and CDR2 (germline): GTSNPN, SVGIG (reference sequence). Trimming removed 2 bases at V and 3 bases at J, with 10 bases between. The CDR3 contains 13 residues. DNA of the CDR3: TGTGCCTGGAGTTCCGTAACGGACACTGAAGCTTTCTTT. The encoded protein is CAWSSVTDTEAFF.

This chain connects TRBV6-1 to TRBJ1-5; unclear D gene. The V gene's germline CDR1 is MNHNS and CDR2 SASEGT. The CDR3 loop spans 11 amino acids. Trimming pared 0 bases from V and 6 bases from J, leaving 0 bases between. CDR3 in DNA: TGTGCCAGCAGTGAAGCTCAGCCCCAGCATTTT. It encodes CASSEAQPQHF.

The V gene is TRBV28, the J gene TRBJ1-1, with 8 bases aligning to TRBD1. CDR3 size: 11 residues. Trimming at V came to 6 bases and at J to 7 bases, leaving 1 base not matched to a gene. Germline V CDR1 and CDR2: MDHEN, SYDVKM. Here the CDR3 DNA reads TGTGCCAGCAGCGGACAGGGTGAAGCTTTCTTT. It is translated as CASSGQGEAFF.

The J gene is TRBJ2-5, the V gene TRBV6-5; 7 bases fit TRBD2. The ends lost 7 bases at V and 5 bases at J; junction bases unmatched: 10. This CDR3 has 14 residues. Germline V gene sequence: CDR1 MNHEY, CDR2 SVGAGI. The CDR3 coding sequence is TGTGCCAGCAAGTTGGTGGGAGGGCCGGAGACCCAGTACTTC. Translation gives CASKLVGGPETQYF.

The CDR3 DNA follows: TGTGCCAGCAGGACCGACAGGGGGCGAGCTTTCTTT. Translated: CASRTDRGRAFF. The J gene is TRBJ1-1, the V gene TRBV7-9, with 10 bases aligning to TRBD1. Germline CDR1 and CDR2: SEHNR and FQNEAQ (reference sequence). V was pared by 6 bases and J by 10 bases, with 5 bases of the junction left unmatched. The length of the CDR3 is 12 residues.

The gene calls are TRBV30 and TRBJ2-2; maybe TRBD2 (6 bases). V was shortened by 0 bases and J by 1 base, with 9 bases between the two germline ends. The CDR3 is 15 amino acids. CDR1 is GTSNPN and CDR2 is SVGIG in the germline V gene (reference sequence). The CDR3 region is CAWSVWRGNTGELFF. The CDR3 DNA reads TGTGCCTGGAGTGTATGGCGGGGGAACACCGGGGAGCTGTTTTTT.

The rearrangement uses TRBV5-4 and TRBJ2-7; 8 bases align to TRBD2. This CDR3 contains 15 residues. Trimming at V came to 1 base and at J to 0 bases, leaving 3 bases not matched to a gene. In germline, CDR1 is SGHNT, CDR2 YYREEE (reference sequence). The CDR3: CASSLQRGSSYEQYF. In DNA form, the CDR3 reads TGTGCCAGCAGCTTGCAGCGGGGGAGCTCCTACGAGCAGTACTTC.

The rearrangement joins TRBV6-6 to TRBJ2-3; TRBD1 matches at 9 bases. CDR3 size: 14 residues. In germline, CDR1 is MNHNY, CDR2 SVGAGI (reference sequence). With V trimmed by 6 bases and J by 3 bases, 4 bases remained unmatched. The CDR3 reads CASSMDRGTDTQYF. Written as DNA, the CDR3 is TGTGCCAGCAGCATGGACAGGGGAACAGATACGCAGTATTTT.

This chain uses TRBV11-2 with TRBJ1-1; the D is unclear. The CDR3 covers 13 residues. Trimming shortened V by 1 base and J by 1 base, and 4 bases separated the two germline ends. Germline assignment: CDR1 SGHAT and CDR2 FQNNGV. The CDR3: CASSLAGNTEAFF. The CDR3 DNA sequence: TGTGCCAGCAGCTTAGCAGGGAACACTGAAGCTTTCTTT.

The chain is built from TRBV18 and TRBJ1-2, with 7 positions matching TRBD1. The CDR3 sequence is 17 residues long. V trimming: 0 bases; J trimming: 4 bases; junction bases outside the gene matches: 11. Germline V lookup: CDR1 KGHSH, CDR2 LQKENI. The CDR3 sequence: CASSPPSILRQGYGYTF. CDR3 nucleotide sequence: TGTGCCAGCTCACCACCGTCGATCCTACGACAGGGCTATGGCTACACCTTC.

This clone was detected only a few times. The V and J genes are TRBV30 and TRBJ1-2, with D unresolved. V shed 1 base and J shed 2 bases, with 5 bases lying between them. Looked up from germline, CDR1 is GTSNPN and CDR2 is SVGIG (reference sequence). The CDR3 runs to 12 residues. The DNA of the CDR3 is TGTGCCTGGAGTGGACCAAACTATGGCTACACCTTC. Translation: CAWSGPNYGYTF.

The chain combines TRBV28 with TRBJ1-2, with D possibly being TRBD1 (6 bases). The V gene's germline CDR1 is MDHEN and CDR2 SYDVKM. The length of the CDR3 is 15 residues. V was trimmed by 5 bases and J by 1 base, leaving 14 bases between them. The CDR3 DNA is TGTGCCAGCAGTCACCGACAGGCGGGTAACTATGGCTACACCTTC. It codes for CASSHRQAGNYGYTF.

CDR3 sequence: CASSLTGVTGELFF. CDR3 sequence (DNA): TGTGCCAGCAGCCTGACAGGGGTCACCGGGGAGCTGTTTTTT. The genes are TRBV2 and TRBJ2-2, with 8 bases lining up with TRBD1. V lost 6 bases, J lost 4 bases, and 4 bases stayed unmatched. Germline V lookup: CDR1 SNHLY, CDR2 FYNNEI. CDR3 length: 14 residues.

About this clone itself: This CDR3 is also generated by other DNA sequences in the sample. This chain connects TRBV9 to TRBJ1-1; D remains unclear. CDR1 and CDR2 from the germline V gene are SGDLS and YYNGEE. The CDR3 covers 13 residues. The V gene lost 2 bases and the J gene lost 2 bases, with 7 bases spanning the gap. CDR3 nucleotides: TGTGCCAGCAGCGTGGAGGCAAACACTGAAGCTTTCTTT. Translated, it gives CASSVEANTEAFF.

Many counts were recorded for this clone. The CDR3 DNA reads TGTGCCAGCGTCCTCCACAGCGACAATGAGCAGTTCTTC. Translated, it gives CASVLHSDNEQFF. The genes are TRBV7-9 and TRBJ2-1; no definite D call. CDR3 size: 13 residues. Trimming cost V 8 bases and J 5 bases, with 13 bases left between them. Germline loops: CDR1 SEHNR, CDR2 FQNEAQ (reference sequence). The variable domain in full, with the rest retrieved from reference TRBV7-9 and TRBJ2-1, is DTGVSQNPRHKITKRGQNVTFRCDPISEHNRLYWYRQTLGQGPEFLTYFQNEAQLEKSRLLSDRFSAERPKGSFSTLEIQRTEQGDSAMYLCASVLHSDNEQFFGPGTRLTVL.

In this sample, this clone turned up a few times. The chain employs TRBV6-5 and TRBJ2-3; D gene uncertain. Per germline, CDR1 MNHEY and CDR2 SVGAGI. V lost 6 bases to trimming and J lost 0 bases, with 7 bases between them. The CDR3 totals 13 residues. The CDR3 reads CASSSKSTDTQYF. CDR3 in DNA: TGTGCCAGCAGCTCGAAGAGCACAGATACGCAGTATTTT.

The V and J genes are TRBV30 and TRBJ1-2; 8 nucleotides align to TRBD1. CDR1 and CDR2 from the germline V gene are GTSNPN and SVGIG (reference sequence). The CDR3 loop spans 12 amino acids. V lost 1 base, J lost 13 bases, and 8 bases stayed unmatched. CDR3 DNA sequence: TGTGCCTGGAGTGGGACAGGGAAAAGTTTCACCTTC. It translates to CAWSGTGKSFTF.

The chain couples TRBV7-2 to TRBJ2-1; TRBD2 is a possible D gene (5 bases). The CDR3 runs 15 residues. Germline-derived CDR1 and CDR2 are SGHTA and FQGNSA. Trimming pared 1 base from V and 6 bases from J, leaving 13 bases between. The CDR3, as DNA: TGTGCCAGCAGCTTAGAGGGTTCGAGGGTCAATGAGCAGTTCTTC. Its translation: CASSLEGSRVNEQFF.

The chain links TRBV5-1 to TRBJ2-3; TRBD2 matches at 9 bases. J was trimmed by 2 bases and V by 4 bases; bases with no gene match: 8. This CDR3 is 16 amino acids long. Germline V gene lookup returns CDR1 SGHRS and CDR2 YFSETQ. For the CDR3, the DNA is TGCGCCAGCAGCCGTAGGACTAGCGCCATCACAGATACGCAGTATTTT. This gives the protein CASSRRTSAITDTQYF.

J is TRBJ2-7 and V is TRBV18; TRBD1 matches 8 bases. Germline loops: CDR1 KGHSH, CDR2 LQKENI. V gave up 3 bases and J gave up 3 bases; unmatched junction bases: 4. This CDR3 is 14 amino acids long. The CDR3 coding sequence is TGTGCCAGCTCACCTAATACAGGGGGCTACGAGCAGTACTTC. Its protein product is CASSPNTGGYEQYF.